The 14 T cell receptor beta chains in this list originate from one sample, sequenced in a study of CD8+ T cells in alopecia areata. RNA was extracted and reverse transcribed into cDNA as the sequencing template. Assay used: immunoSEQ multiplex PCR; TCRdb lists only in-frame clones, some missing. The sample includes 95,000 to 150,000 clones, roughly 50% of them seen just once. The source material was NKG2D-low CD8+ T cells sorted from blood. These receptors were taken from a human donor with alopecia areata.

This clone has only a few counts. The chain couples TRBV30 to TRBJ1-3; D is perhaps TRBD1 (5 bases). The germline V gene has CDR1 GTSNPN and CDR2 SVGIG (reference sequence). Between the trimmed V and J ends, which lost 2 bases and 14 bases, there was a span of 16 bases. The length of the CDR3 is 12 residues. CDR3 DNA sequence: TGTGCCTGGAGTTATACCCTCAAGGGGCTATATTTT. Protein: CAWSYTLKGLYF.

This clone was counted a few times. The chain carries TRBV29-1 and TRBJ2-7, with TRBD1 matching over 7 bases. V trimming: 3 bases; J trimming: 3 bases; junction bases outside the gene matches: 2. Germline CDR1 is SQVTM and CDR2 is ANQGSEA. This CDR3 comprises 12 residues. The CDR3 here is CSVEGQSYEQYF. CDR3 bases: TGCAGCGTTGAGGGACAGAGCTACGAGCAGTACTTC.

The chain employs TRBV11-2 and TRBJ1-1; possible D gene TRBD1, 6 bases. The CDR3 spans 15 residues. V was shortened by 4 bases and J by 3 bases, with 15 bases between the two germline ends. Germline assignment: CDR1 SGHAT and CDR2 FQNNGV. CDR3 nucleotides: TGTGCCAGCAGCTCAGCGGGGGCGCAGTACACTGAAGCTTTCTTT. It translates to CASSSAGAQYTEAFF.

This clone has more than one count but fewer than ten. The chain joins TRBV23-1 to TRBJ2-5; D call uncertain. TRBV23-1 is marked as an open reading frame, function uncertain. Trimming removed 0 bases at V and 4 bases at J, with 0 bases between. The CDR3 has 11 residues. The CDR3: CASSQSETQYF. CDR3 nucleotides: TGCGCCAGCAGTCAATCAGAGACCCAGTACTTC.

This clone has only a few counts. The chain couples TRBV29-1 to TRBJ1-2, with D possibly matching TRBD1 (5 bases). There are 13 residues in the CDR3. V lost 6 bases, J lost 3 bases, and 14 bases lay in between. Germline loops: CDR1 SQVTM, CDR2 ANQGSEA. This CDR3 is CSVDQGSDYGYTF. CDR3 sequence (DNA): TGCAGCGTGGACCAGGGTTCCGACTATGGCTACACCTTC.

This rearrangement joins TRBV9 to TRBJ2-5, with 7 bases identical to TRBD2. Germline V gene data show CDR1 as SGDLS and CDR2 as YYNGEE. J was trimmed by 0 bases and V by 0 bases; bases with no gene match: 2. The CDR3 runs to 15 residues. The CDR3 region has the DNA TGTGCCAGCAGCGTAGCGGGGGGACACCAAGAGACCCAGTACTTC. The encoded protein is CASSVAGGHQETQYF.

The rearrangement uses TRBV5-1 and TRBJ2-3; 7 nucleotides match TRBD1. Trimming removed 7 bases from V and 0 bases from J; junction bases left unmatched: 8. This CDR3 is 15 amino acids long. Germline V gives CDR1 SGHRS, CDR2 YFSETQ. The CDR3 DNA is TGCGCCAGCGTCCAGGGGGTCACTAGCACAGATACGCAGTATTTT. Translated, it gives CASVQGVTSTDTQYF.

The chain joins TRBV7-9 to TRBJ2-7; 8 positions match TRBD2. The CDR3 runs to 15 residues. CDR1 is SEHNR, CDR2 FQNEAQ, per germline (reference sequence). V shed 5 bases, J shed 0 bases, and the junction held 6 bases outside the gene matches. The CDR3 protein is CASSRGLGSSYEQYF. The CDR3 DNA follows: TGTGCCAGCAGCCGGGGACTAGGTAGCTCCTACGAGCAGTACTTC. The full variable domain, with the rest looked up from reference TRBV7-9 and TRBJ2-7, is DTGVSQNPRHKITKRGQNVTFRCDPISEHNRLYWYRQTLGQGPEFLTYFQNEAQLEKSRLLSDRFSAERPKGSFSTLEIQRTEQGDSAMYLCASSRGLGSSYEQYFGPGTRLTVT.

This clone occurred once. CDR3 sequence reads: CAWGTGGESFF. The CDR3 DNA reads TGTGCCTGGGGGACAGGGGGAGAATCTTTCTTT. The chain has TRBV30 and TRBJ1-1, with 11 nucleotides matching TRBD1. The V gene end was trimmed by 5 bases and the J gene end by 12 bases; junction bases not matched to a gene: 5. The CDR3 totals 11 residues. Germline values: CDR1 GTSNPN, CDR2 SVGIG (reference sequence). Supplemented by reference TRBV30 and TRBJ1-1, the full variable domain reads SQTIHQWPATLVQPVGSPLSLECTVEGTSNPNLYWYRQAAGRGLQLLFYSVGIGQISSEVPQNLSASRPQDRQFILSSKKLLLSDSGFYLCAWGTGGESFFGQGTRLTVV.

The chain has TRBV29-1 and TRBJ1-2; D perhaps matches TRBD1 (5 bases). Germline V CDR1 and CDR2: SQVTM, ANQGSEA. This CDR3 has 13 amino acids. V lost 5 bases and J lost 6, with 16 bases in between. For the CDR3, the DNA is TGCAGCGTTTACCTCTTGGGGCAGGATGGCTACACCTTC. This translates into CSVYLLGQDGYTF.

The V and J genes are TRBV7-6 and TRBJ2-7, with no clear D. The germline gives CDR1 SGHVS, CDR2 FNYEAQ. V lost 1 base, J lost 3 bases, and 7 bases lay in between. The CDR3 spans 13 residues. This CDR3 reads CASSLGLLYEQYF. The DNA for the CDR3 is TGTGCCAGCAGCTTAGGTCTCCTCTACGAGCAGTACTTC.

This clone has only a few counts. The genes are TRBV29-1 and TRBJ2-2; TRBD2 might be the D (5 bases). Germline V gives CDR1 SQVTM, CDR2 ANQGSEA. The CDR3 contains 16 residues. The V end was cut by 4 bases, the J end by 5 bases, with 20 bases between. The CDR3 DNA is TGCAGCGTTGTATCGGGGTACCCGGGTCTTACCGGGGAGCTGTTTTTT. Translation gives CSVVSGYPGLTGELFF.

The genes are TRBV30 and TRBJ2-7; 9 positions agree with TRBD2. CDR1 and CDR2 (germline): GTSNPN, SVGIG (reference sequence). The CDR3 consists of 14 residues. After removal of 4 bases from V and 6 bases from J, the junction contained 10 bases not matched to a gene. Here the CDR3 DNA reads TGTGCCTGGAATCTGGCGGGAGGGCCCGGCGAGCAGTACTTC. Translation gives CAWNLAGGPGEQYF.

Here the CDR3 reads CSVLAARQGTTRSNTEAFF. Written as DNA, the CDR3 is TGCAGCGTCCTAGCCGCGAGACAGGGCACAACGCGATCGAACACTGAAGCTTTCTTT. V and J are TRBV29-1 and TRBJ1-1, with 7 positions matching TRBD1. V lost 6 bases, J lost 1 base, and 23 bases stayed unmatched. CDR3 length: 19 residues. The germline V gene has CDR1 SQVTM and CDR2 ANQGSEA. Based on the CDR3 plus reference TRBV29-1 and TRBJ1-1, the full variable domain is SAVISQKPSRDICQRGTSLTIQCQVDSQVTMMFWYRQQPGQSLTLIATANQGSEATYESGFVIDKFPISRPNLTFSTLTVSNMSPEDSSIYLCSVLAARQGTTRSNTEAFFGQGTRLTVV.